This T cell receptor beta chain derives from a study of metastatic and nonmetastatic thyroid tumors (dated by TCRdb to the early 2020s). Regarding the study in general: For patients with malignant and with benign thyroid disease, the researchers compared repertoires between peripheral blood samples and tumor or nodule tissue samples.

Paper-wide results and their limitations: In both blood and tumor samples, TCR beta diversity was reported to be significantly higher in malignant tumors than in benign nodules.

The junction shows trimming of 5 bases on V and 4 bases on J, and the gene matches do not reach 8 bases of it. For CDR1 and CDR2, the germline V gene lists SGHAT and FQNNGV. The CDR3 measures 16 amino acids from cysteine to phenylalanine. Only CDR3 DNA is held: 48 bases, read in frame from base 1. Preparation of the library involved PCR. The data were produced on an Illumina HiSeq 4000. High-throughput sequencing was used to profile the TCR beta-chain CDR3 region of each patient. On the authors' methods: A classifier to discriminate distant-metastatic papillary thyroid cancer patients was built from CDR3 differences across clinicopathological groups. Repertoire diversity was assessed with the Shannon index, and tumor-blood repertoire similarity with the Morisita-Horn index. TCRdb's own reprocessing of the public reads used fastp at Q25 and MiXCR and kept productive beta chains. The V and J calls follow TCRdb's processing rather than the paper's. This sample holds some 11,000 clones; around a third were observed only once. Roughly an eighth of the sample rests with the top ten.

With regard to this clone: Its antigen remains undetermined. No base qualities exist here, and no much larger clone lies one base off it.

No patient had received any treatment before thyroid surgery. Using T-cell receptor beta sequencing, the researchers looked back retrospectively at clinical samples from patients, gathered between about 2012 and 2019. The specimen sequenced was tumor tissue. The TCR originated in a female donor with papillary thyroid cancer or a benign thyroid nodule (not recorded which). Some clones in this sample may be carry-over from other donors' samples. The chain is assembled from TRBV11-2 and TRBJ2-7, with 13 central nucleotides matching TRBD2. The CDR3: CASSPMGTSGKYEQYF. The sequence in DNA is TGTGCCAGCAGCCCGATGGGGACTAGCGGGAAATACGAGCAGTACTTC.